Each of the 2 T cell receptor beta chains below was sequenced from the same sample in a study of OX40 agonist ivuxolimab in advanced cancers. The assay was immunoSEQ multiplex PCR, and TCRdb's table has in-frame clones only and misses some. The sample lists 22,000 or so clones, roughly nine tenths occurring once. This material consisted of CD4+ or CD8+ T cells sorted from blood, taken in a trial of the OX40 agonist ivuxolimab. All receptors derive from an adult with an advanced solid tumor such as melanoma, head and neck, liver or kidney cancer.

This chain connects TRBV28 to TRBJ2-7; D is perhaps TRBD1 (6 bases). CDR1 and CDR2 (germline): MDHEN, SYDVKM. Between the trimmed V and J ends, which lost 5 bases and 2 bases, there was a span of 16 bases. This CDR3 comprises 15 residues. CDR3 coding DNA: TGTGCCAGCAGTCCGCTGACAGGTCCAACCTACGAGCAGTACTTC. It specifies CASSPLTGPTYEQYF.

The rearrangement joins TRBV19 to TRBJ2-5, with TRBD2 matching 7 bases. The junction had 6 bases not matched to a gene; V was cut back by 3 bases and J by 5 bases. The CDR3 is made up of 14 amino acids. The germline CDR1 and CDR2 sequences are LNHDA and SQIVND (reference sequence). In DNA form, the CDR3 reads TGTGCCAGTAGTATTGGGGGGGGTCGGGAGACCCAGTACTTC. Protein: CASSIGGGRETQYF.